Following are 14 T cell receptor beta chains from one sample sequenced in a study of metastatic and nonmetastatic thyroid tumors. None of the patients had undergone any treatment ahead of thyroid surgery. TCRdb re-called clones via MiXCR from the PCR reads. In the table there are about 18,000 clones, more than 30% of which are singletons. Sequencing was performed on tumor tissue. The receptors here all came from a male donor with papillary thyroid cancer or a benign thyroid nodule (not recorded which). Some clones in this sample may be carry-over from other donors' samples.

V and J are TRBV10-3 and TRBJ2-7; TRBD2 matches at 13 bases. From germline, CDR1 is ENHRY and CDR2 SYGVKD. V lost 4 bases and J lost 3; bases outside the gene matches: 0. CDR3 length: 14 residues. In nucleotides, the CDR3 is TGTGCCATCAGTGGGACTAGCGGGAGCTACGAGCAGTACTTC. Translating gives CAISGTSGSYEQYF.

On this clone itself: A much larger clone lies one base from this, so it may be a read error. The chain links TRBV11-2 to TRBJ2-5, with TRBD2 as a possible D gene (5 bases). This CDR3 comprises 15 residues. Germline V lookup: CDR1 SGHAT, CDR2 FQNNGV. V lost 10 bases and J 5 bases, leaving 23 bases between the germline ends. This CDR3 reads CAINTGGASGETQYF. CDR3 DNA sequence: TGTGCCATCAACACCGGTGGAGCCTCGGGGGAGACCCAGTACTTC.

The CDR3 sequence: CASSPARSGRPEQYF. The CDR3 nucleotides read TGTGCCAGCAGCCCCGCCAGAAGCGGGAGACCCGAGCAGTACTTC. V usage is TRBV11-2 and J usage is TRBJ2-7; 8 nucleotides agree with TRBD2. V lost 5 bases and J lost 6; bases outside the gene matches: 12. This CDR3 comprises 15 residues. From germline, CDR1 is SGHAT and CDR2 FQNNGV.

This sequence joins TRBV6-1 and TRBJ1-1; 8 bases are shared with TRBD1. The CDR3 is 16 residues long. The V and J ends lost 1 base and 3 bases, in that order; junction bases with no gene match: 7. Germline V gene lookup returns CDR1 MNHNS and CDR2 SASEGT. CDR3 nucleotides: TGTGCCAGCAGTGAAGGGGACAGGCGAGGGGACACTGAAGCTTTCTTT. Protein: CASSEGDRRGDTEAFF.

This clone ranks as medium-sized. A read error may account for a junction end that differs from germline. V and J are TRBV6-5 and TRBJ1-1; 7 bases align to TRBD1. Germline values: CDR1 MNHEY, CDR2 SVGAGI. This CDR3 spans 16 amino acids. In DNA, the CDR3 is TGTGCCAGCAGCTCACTCGACAGGGCCGTGAACACTGAAGCTTTTTTT. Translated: CASSSLDRAVNTEAFF.

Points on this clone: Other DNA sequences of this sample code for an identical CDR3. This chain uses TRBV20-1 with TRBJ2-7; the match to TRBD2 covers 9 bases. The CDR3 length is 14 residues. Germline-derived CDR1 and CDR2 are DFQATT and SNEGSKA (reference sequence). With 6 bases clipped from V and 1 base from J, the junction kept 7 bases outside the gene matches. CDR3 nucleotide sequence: TGCAGTGCGGGGGTGCGGGAGGGTTCCTACGAGCAGTACTTC. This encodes CSAGVREGSYEQYF.

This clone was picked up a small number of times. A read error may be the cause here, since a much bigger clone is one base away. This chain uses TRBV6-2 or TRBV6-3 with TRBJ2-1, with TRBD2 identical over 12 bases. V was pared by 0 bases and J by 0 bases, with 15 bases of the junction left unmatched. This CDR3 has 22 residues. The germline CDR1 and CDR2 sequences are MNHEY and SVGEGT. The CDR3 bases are TGTGCCAGCAGTTACTCTACCCGGACAGGTGGGACTAGCGGGTACTCCTACAATGAGCAGTTCTTC. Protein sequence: CASSYSTRTGGTSGYSYNEQFF.

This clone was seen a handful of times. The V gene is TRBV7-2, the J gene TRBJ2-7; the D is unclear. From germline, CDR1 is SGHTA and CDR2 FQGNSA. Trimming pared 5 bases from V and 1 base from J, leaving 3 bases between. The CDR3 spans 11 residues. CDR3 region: CASSPSYEQYF. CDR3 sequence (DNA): TGTGCCAGCAGCCCATCCTACGAGCAGTACTTC. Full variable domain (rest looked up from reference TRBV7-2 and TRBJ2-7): GAGVSQSPSNKVTEKGKDVELRCDPISGHTALYWYRQSLGQGLEFLIYFQGNSAPDKSGLPSDRFSAERTGGSVSTLTIQRTQQEDSAVYLCASSPSYEQYFGPGTRLTVT.

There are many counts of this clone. CDR3 loop: CASSLDLGDTQYF. CDR3 bases: TGTGCCAGCAGCCTCGACCTCGGAGATACGCAGTATTTT. The J gene is TRBJ2-3, the V gene TRBV7-6, with D uncertain. This CDR3 is built from 13 residues. CDR1 and CDR2 (germline): SGHVS, FNYEAQ. Trimming took off 5 bases at V and 5 bases at J, with 11 bases between the two ends.

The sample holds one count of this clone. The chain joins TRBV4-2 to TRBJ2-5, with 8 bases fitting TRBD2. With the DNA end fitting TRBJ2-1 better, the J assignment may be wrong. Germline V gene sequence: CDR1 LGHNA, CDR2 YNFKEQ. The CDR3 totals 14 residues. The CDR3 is CASSGGDGYNYQFF. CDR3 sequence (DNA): TGTGCCAGCTCCGGGGGGGATGGGTACAATTATCAGTTCTTC.

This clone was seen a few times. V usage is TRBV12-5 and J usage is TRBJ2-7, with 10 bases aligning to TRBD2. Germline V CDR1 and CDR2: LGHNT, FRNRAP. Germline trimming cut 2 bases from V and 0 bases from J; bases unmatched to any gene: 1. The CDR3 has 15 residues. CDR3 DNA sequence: TGTGCTAGTGGTTTGCCTAGCGGGAGCTCCTACGAGCAGTACTTC. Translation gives CASGLPSGSSYEQYF.

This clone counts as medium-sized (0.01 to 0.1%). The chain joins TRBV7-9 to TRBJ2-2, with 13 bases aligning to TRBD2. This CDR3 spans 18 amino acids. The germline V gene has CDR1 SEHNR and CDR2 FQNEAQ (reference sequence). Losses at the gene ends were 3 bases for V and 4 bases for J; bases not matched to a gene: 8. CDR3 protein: CASSFRLAGGTPTGELFF. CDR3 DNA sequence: TGTGCCAGCAGCTTCAGACTAGCGGGGGGCACTCCCACCGGGGAGCTGTTTTTT.

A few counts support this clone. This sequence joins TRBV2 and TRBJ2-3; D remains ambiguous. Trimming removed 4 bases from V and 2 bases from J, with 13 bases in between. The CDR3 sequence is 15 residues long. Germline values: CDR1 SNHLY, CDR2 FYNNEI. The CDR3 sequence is CASSAQGPTTDTQYF. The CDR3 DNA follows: TGTGCCAGCAGTGCACAAGGACCGACCACAGATACGCAGTATTTT.

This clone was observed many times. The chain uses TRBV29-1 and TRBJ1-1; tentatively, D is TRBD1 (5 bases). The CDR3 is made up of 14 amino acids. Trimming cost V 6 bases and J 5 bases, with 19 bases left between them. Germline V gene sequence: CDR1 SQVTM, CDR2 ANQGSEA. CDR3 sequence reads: CSVPMLLGGTEAFF. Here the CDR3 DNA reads TGCAGCGTACCGATGCTCTTGGGGGGGACTGAAGCTTTCTTT.